This T cell receptor (beta chain) was sequenced during a study of T cells in Graves' hyperthyroidism and ophthalmopathy (dated by TCRdb to the late 2010s). The study in broad terms: Peripheral blood samples were taken at initial diagnosis, before any treatment was given. TCR Vbeta CDR3 sequencing of 135 peripheral blood samples (roughly 43 ophthalmopathy, 70 to 85 hyperthyroidism and about 17 progressor patients) is reported in the paper. For training and testing, the roughly 100 patients in the discovery cohort were randomly divided in a 7:3 ratio. An independent validation cohort of fewer than 20 hyperthyroidism patients and about 16 patients who later progressed to ophthalmopathy tested prospective prediction of ophthalmopathy. After blood sampling, hyperthyroidism patients were treated with methimazole at a starting dose of 30 mg daily, and ophthalmopathy patients were treated with high-dose intravenous methylprednisolone. The study also compared thyroid tissue and blood T-cell repertoires from a handful of Graves' hyperthyroidism patients. To identify TCR V-J signatures that set the groups apart, the researchers used a discovery cohort of more than 95 patients, made up of 40 to 45 with Graves' ophthalmopathy and about 60 with stable Graves' hyperthyroidism.

Graves' hyperthyroidism was defined as stable when no progression to ophthalmopathy occurred over 18 months of follow-up. Hyperthyroidism patients were newly diagnosed, had a disease duration of under 2 months, and were aged 18 to 65 years. The study excluded patients with uncontrolled infections, other autoimmune diseases, pregnancy or lactation. Diagnoses were established on the basis of clinical symptoms, serum thyroxine and TRAb, thyroid ultrasound, and orbital computed tomography. PBMCs were separated from 7.5 to 10 ml of fresh peripheral blood using Ficoll-Paque density gradient centrifugation. Total RNA was extracted with Trizol reagent, and quality was checked on an Agilent 2100 Bioanalyzer. The study at large found these results: Most expanded thyroid clonotypes (frequency above 0.001) were also detected in blood, suggesting blood repertoires may reflect thyroid immune responses. A 13 V-J signature model separated ophthalmopathy from stable hyperthyroidism, with about 90% sensitivity and 81% to 82% specificity in cross-validation and 80%/75% in testing. During validation, the model predicted progression to ophthalmopathy a median of about 6.5 months ahead of onset, with more than 60% sensitivity and around 73% specificity. No statistical method was used to fix the sample size in advance, and group allocation was not hidden from the investigators.

TCR beta CDR3 regions were amplified from RNA transcripts. A first-round RT-PCR of the TCR CDR3 used the HTBI primer set with the Qiagen OneStep RT-PCR kit. The libraries were constructed in a second round of multiplex PCR and then size-selected and purified. Sequencing of the libraries was done on an Illumina HiSeq2000 using paired-end 100 bp reads. Under the source paper's analysis protocol: SOAPnuke was used to process the raw data, removing reads that contained adapters or uncalled bases, had a mean Phred below 15, or lacked an exact match to the constant primer or identifier. COPE v1.2.5 was used to merge the high-quality paired reads, and each unique nucleotide sequence was defined as a clonotype. MiTCR v1.1 was used to align the clonotypes against IMGT TRBV, TRBD and TRBJ reference segments. Only V-J combinations with frequency above 0.0001, covering 99% to 99.2% of repertoires, were analysed. The TCS score was defined as F50 (clonal expansion) divided by E x V (chaos), with BLOSUM62-based TCRdist calculated between CDR3 peptides within each V-J. Welch's t-statistics and random forest reduced roughly 540 V-J features to roughly 13, which were used in a naive Bayes classifier (R e1071). TCRdb applied fastp at Q25 and MiXCR to the public reads, then kept only in-frame beta chains. Entries are consolidated by CDR3 protein sequence, retaining the most common genes and DNA. The V and J calls and clone size come from TCRdb's table, not from the authors' own analysis. Recorded for this sample are roughly 380,000 distinct CDR3 sequences; roughly 13% of them occurred a single time. Of the sample, approximately 11% is held by the ten largest clones.

As to this clonotype: It has no known antigen specificity. Base qualities are not provided; no much larger clone lies one nucleotide away.

Deletion took 4 bases off V and 3 bases off J, with a span of 17 bases between the germline ends. From cysteine to phenylalanine, the CDR3 is 17 amino acids long. Only the CDR3 portion is preserved as DNA: 51 bases, with reading frame beginning at the first base. Looking up the germline V gene yields CDR1 SGHRS and CDR2 YFSETQ. This clonotype was sampled from an older woman with Graves' hyperthyroidism. Sample: blood. The rearranged chain carries TRBV5-1 and TRBJ2-6; matching of 5 bases hints at TRBD2 as the D gene. In nucleotide form, the sequence is TGCGCCAGCAGCCGCACCCCTCGGGCGGGTGGGGCCAACGTCCTGACTTTC. This encodes CASSRTPRAGGANVLTF.